These T cell receptor beta chains were read from a single sample in a study of shared clonotypes between healthy human individuals. Clones were read by immunoSEQ multiplex PCR, and TCRdb kept only the in-frame ones, dropping some. Of approximately 330,000 clones detected, less than 85% appear once; the ten largest clones hold 10%. Sequencing was done on a sample of memory CD4+ T cells sorted from blood. The receptors were gathered from a man aged 30 to 45 in good health. CDR3s include the opening cysteine and the closing phenylalanine or tryptophan. A D gene is named only where the DNA matches it firmly. Clone size is shown for a subset of rows, as once, few, many or a class of expanded clone.

CDR3aa	CDR3nt	v_gene	j_gene	d_gene	abundance
CASSLTPITQETQYF	TGTGCCAGCAGCTTAACCCCGATAACACAAGAGACCCAGTACTTC	TRBV7-3	TRBJ2-5	NA	NA
CASSLAAANSGNTIYF	TGCGCCAGCAGCTTGGCGGCGGCCAACTCTGGAAACACCATATATTTT	TRBV5-1	TRBJ1-3	NA	NA
CASSQGVNQPQHF	TGTGCCAGCAGCCAAGGCGTAAATCAGCCCCAGCATTTT	TRBV4-2	TRBJ1-5	NA	NA
CAISDPSLPERGQYF	TGTGCCATCAGTGACCCTAGCCTCCCTGAGCGAGGGCAGTACTTC	TRBV10-3	TRBJ2-7	NA	NA
CASSPVFEVYNEQFF	TGTGCCAGCAGCCCGGTCTTCGAAGTCTACAATGAGCAGTTCTTC	TRBV27	TRBJ2-1	NA	NA
CASSPRTAPSQGSPLHF	TGTGCCAGCAGCCCTCGGACAGCGCCTTCCCAAGGCTCACCCCTCCACTTT	TRBV7-9	TRBJ1-6	NA	NA
CASSPLDRTGELFF	TGTGCCAGCAGTCCACTCGACAGAACCGGGGAGCTGTTTTTT	TRBV27	TRBJ2-2	NA	NA
CASSLARGRNSEAFF	TGTGCCAGCAGCCTAGCTCGGGGGCGAAACTCTGAAGCTTTCTTT	TRBV5-4	TRBJ1-1	NA	few
CASSQHTTRTGELFF	TGTGCCAGCAGCCAACATACTACTAGGACCGGGGAGCTGTTTTTT	TRBV14	TRBJ2-2	NA	NA
CASRALGQVSKQFF	TGTGCCAGCAGGGCCCTAGGACAGGTTTCGAAGCAGTTCTTC	TRBV2	TRBJ2-1	TRBD1	NA
CASSRDLNQPQHF	TGTGCCAGCAGTAGAGACCTCAATCAGCCCCAGCATTTT	TRBV28	TRBJ1-5	NA	NA
CASSFLDRPQHF	TGTGCCAGCAGCTTCCTAGATCGGCCCCAGCATTTT	TRBV5-6	TRBJ1-5	NA	NA
CASSWSGYETQYF	TGTGCCAGCAGTTGGTCAGGGTATGAGACCCAGTACTTC	TRBV27	TRBJ2-5	NA	NA
CASSFPGVAYEQYF	TGCGCCAGCAGCTTCCCAGGGGTAGCGTACGAGCAGTACTTC	TRBV5-1	TRBJ2-7	NA	few
CASSKGKERAPPRQETQYF	TGTGCCAGCAGCAAAGGAAAGGAGCGGGCCCCACCCCGGCAAGAGACCCAGTACTTC	TRBV11-3	TRBJ2-5	NA	NA
CASSDTSGSSPDTQYF	TGTGCCAGCAGTGACACTAGCGGGAGTAGTCCAGATACGCAGTATTTT	TRBV25-1	TRBJ2-3	TRBD2	NA
CASSLDVSPETQYF	TGCGCCAGCAGCTTGGATGTCAGCCCAGAGACCCAGTACTTC	TRBV5-1	TRBJ2-5	NA	NA
CASSSTGLRDGYTF	TGTGCCAGCAGTTCGACAGGGCTTCGTGATGGCTACACCTTC	TRBV28	TRBJ1-2	TRBD1	NA
CSGLTTSGLSYEQYF	TGCAGCGGACTGACCACTAGCGGATTATCCTACGAGCAGTACTTC	TRBV29-1	TRBJ2-7	TRBD2	few
CASSLAFFTGDEKLFF	TGTGCCAGCAGCTTAGCGTTTTTTACAGGGGATGAAAAACTGTTTTTT	TRBV7-2	TRBJ1-4	TRBD1	few
CASSSKIINEQFF	TGTGCCAGCTCCTCCAAAATTATAAATGAGCAGTTCTTC	TRBV18	TRBJ2-1	NA	NA
CASSEGSRSNQPQHF	TGTGCCAGCAGTGAAGGTTCTAGAAGCAATCAGCCCCAGCATTTT	TRBV6-1	TRBJ1-5	NA	NA
CASHTGERHSPLHF	TGCGCCAGCCATACCGGGGAACGGCATTCACCCCTCCACTTT	TRBV5-1	TRBJ1-6	NA	NA
CASSPDGGNQPQHF	TGTGCCAGCAGCCCTGACGGAGGGAATCAGCCCCAGCATTTT	TRBV2	TRBJ1-5	NA	NA
CASSLGWPFF	TGTGCCAGCAGTCTTGGATGGCCGTTCTTC	TRBV6-1	TRBJ2-1	NA	NA
CARNGELFF	TGTGCTAGGAACGGGGAGCTGTTTTTT	TRBV12-5	TRBJ2-2	NA	NA
CASSLVSGSGANVLTF	TGTGCCAGCAGCTTGGTTTCAGGCTCTGGGGCCAACGTCCTGACTTTC	TRBV5-6	TRBJ2-6	NA	NA
CASSWNTGELFF	TGTGCCAGCAGCTGGAACACCGGGGAGCTGTTTTTT	TRBV7-2	TRBJ2-2	NA	NA
CASSPPRDNGELFF	TGTGCCAGCTCACCACCGCGGGATAACGGGGAGCTGTTTTTT	TRBV18	TRBJ2-2	NA	few
CASSLESGSETQYF	TGCGCCAGCAGCTTGGAGTCCGGGTCGGAGACCCAGTACTTC	TRBV5-1	TRBJ2-5	NA	NA
CASSVQGLPGYEQYF	TGTGCCAGCAGTGTACAGGGCTTGCCGGGCTACGAGCAGTACTTC	TRBV6-5	TRBJ2-7	NA	NA
CASSIGLAANNEQFF	TGTGCCAGTAGTATAGGACTAGCGGCCAACAATGAGCAGTTCTTC	TRBV19	TRBJ2-1	TRBD2	NA
CASSIAVTLSNEQFF	TGTGCCAGTAGTATAGCGGTAACTCTCAGCAATGAGCAGTTCTTC	TRBV19	TRBJ2-1	NA	few
CASSPRGTLYNEQFF	TGTGCCAGCTCACCACGGGGGACACTTTACAATGAGCAGTTCTTC	TRBV18	TRBJ2-1	NA	NA
CASSLKRAGNTIYF	TGTGCCAGCAGCTTAAAGAGAGCCGGAAACACCATATATTTT	TRBV7-2	TRBJ1-3	NA	NA
CASSVALAGGADYEQFF	TGTGCCAGCAGCGTAGCCCTAGCGGGAGGGGCGGATTATGAGCAGTTCTTC	TRBV9	TRBJ2-1	TRBD2	NA
CAISDPRGMNTEAFF	TGTGCCATCAGCGACCCTCGGGGTATGAACACTGAAGCTTTCTTT	TRBV6-1	TRBJ1-1	NA	NA
CASRDRGYYEQYF	TGTGCCAGCAGGGACAGGGGGTACTACGAGCAGTACTTC	TRBV28	TRBJ2-7	TRBD1	NA
CASSDDRTQPQHF	TGTGCCAGCAGTGACGACCGGACACAGCCCCAGCATTTT	TRBV2	TRBJ1-5	NA	NA
CASSKVTSGIPNSYNEQFF	TGTGCCAGCAGCAAAGTGACTAGCGGGATCCCTAATTCCTACAATGAGCAGTTCTTC	TRBV21-1	TRBJ2-1	NA	NA
CASSLPGGTGNQPQHF	TGTGCCAGCAGTCTCCCAGGGGGGACTGGCAATCAGCCCCAGCATTTT	TRBV28	TRBJ1-5	TRBD1	once
CASSFGAGSTDTQYF	TGTGCCAGCAGCTTTGGGGCGGGAAGCACAGATACGCAGTATTTT	TRBV5-5	TRBJ2-3	NA	NA